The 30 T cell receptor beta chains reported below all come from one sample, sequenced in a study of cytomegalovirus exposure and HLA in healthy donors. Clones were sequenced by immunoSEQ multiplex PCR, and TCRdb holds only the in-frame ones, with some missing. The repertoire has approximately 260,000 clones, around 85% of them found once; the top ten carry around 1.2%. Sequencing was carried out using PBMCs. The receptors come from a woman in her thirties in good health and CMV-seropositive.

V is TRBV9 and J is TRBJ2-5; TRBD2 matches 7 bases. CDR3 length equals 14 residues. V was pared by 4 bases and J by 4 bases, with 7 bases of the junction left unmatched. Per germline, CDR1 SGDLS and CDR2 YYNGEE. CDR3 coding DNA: TGTGCCAGCAGCCGAGCGGGAATGGGAGAGACCCAGTACTTC. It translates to CASSRAGMGETQYF. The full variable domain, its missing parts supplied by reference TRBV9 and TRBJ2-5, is DSGVTQTPKHLITATGQRVTLRCSPRSGDLSVYWYQQSLDQGLQFLIQYYNGEERAKGNILERFSAQQFPDLHSELNLSSLELGDSALYFCASSRAGMGETQYFGPGTRLLVL.

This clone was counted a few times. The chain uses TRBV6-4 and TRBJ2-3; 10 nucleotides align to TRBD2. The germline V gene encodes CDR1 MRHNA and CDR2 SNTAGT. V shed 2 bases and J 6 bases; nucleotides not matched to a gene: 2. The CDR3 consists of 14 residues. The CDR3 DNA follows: TGTGCCAGCAGTGACCTAGCGGGAGTGGATACGCAGTATTTT. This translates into CASSDLAGVDTQYF.

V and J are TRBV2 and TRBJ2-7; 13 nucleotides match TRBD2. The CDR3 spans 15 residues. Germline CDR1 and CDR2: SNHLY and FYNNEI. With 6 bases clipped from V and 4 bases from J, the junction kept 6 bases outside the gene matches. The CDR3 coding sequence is TGTGCCAGCAGCCCCGGGACTAGCGGGACGTACGAGCAGTACTTC. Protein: CASSPGTSGTYEQYF.

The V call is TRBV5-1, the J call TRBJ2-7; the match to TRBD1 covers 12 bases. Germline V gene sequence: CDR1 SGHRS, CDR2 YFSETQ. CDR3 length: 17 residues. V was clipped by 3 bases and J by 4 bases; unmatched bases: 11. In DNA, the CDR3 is TGCGCCAGCAGCTGGGGGACAGGGGGCTACCTATCATACGAGCAGTACTTC. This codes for CASSWGTGGYLSYEQYF.

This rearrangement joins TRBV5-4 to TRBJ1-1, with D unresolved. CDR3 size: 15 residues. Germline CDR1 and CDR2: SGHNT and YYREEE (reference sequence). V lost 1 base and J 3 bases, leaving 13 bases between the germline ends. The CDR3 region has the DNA TGTGCCAGCAGCTTGAGTTTGACTTCTTACACTGAAGCTTTCTTT. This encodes CASSLSLTSYTEAFF.

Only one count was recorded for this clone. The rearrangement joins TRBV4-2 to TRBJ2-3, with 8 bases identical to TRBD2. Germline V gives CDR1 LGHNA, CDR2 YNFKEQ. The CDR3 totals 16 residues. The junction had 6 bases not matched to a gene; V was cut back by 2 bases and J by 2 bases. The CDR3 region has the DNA TGTGCCAGCAGCCAATCCAGCGGGAGTGCCACAGATACGCAGTATTTT. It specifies CASSQSSGSATDTQYF.

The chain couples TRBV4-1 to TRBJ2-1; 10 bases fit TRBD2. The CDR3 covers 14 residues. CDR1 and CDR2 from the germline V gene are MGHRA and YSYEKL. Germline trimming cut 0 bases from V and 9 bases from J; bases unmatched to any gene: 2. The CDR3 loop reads CASSQDLAGVEQFF. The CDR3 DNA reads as TGCGCCAGCAGCCAAGATCTAGCGGGAGTTGAGCAGTTCTTC.

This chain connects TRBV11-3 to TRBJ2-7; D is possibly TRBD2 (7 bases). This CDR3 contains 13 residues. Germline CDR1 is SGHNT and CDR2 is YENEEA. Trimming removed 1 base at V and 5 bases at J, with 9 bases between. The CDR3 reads CASSLAGGDEQYF. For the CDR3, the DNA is TGTGCCAGCAGCTTAGCGGGGGGCGACGAGCAGTACTTC.

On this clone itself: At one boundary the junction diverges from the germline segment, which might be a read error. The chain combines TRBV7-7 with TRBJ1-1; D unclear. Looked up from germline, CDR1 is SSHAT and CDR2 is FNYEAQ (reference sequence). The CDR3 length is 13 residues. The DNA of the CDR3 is TGTGCTAGCAGCTTAGATTTGGCCGCTGAAGCTTTCTTT. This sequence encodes CASSLDLAAEAFF.

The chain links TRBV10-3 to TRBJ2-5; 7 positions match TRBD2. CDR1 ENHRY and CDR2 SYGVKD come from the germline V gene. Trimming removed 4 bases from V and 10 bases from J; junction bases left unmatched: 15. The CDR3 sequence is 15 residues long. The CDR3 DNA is TGTGCCATCAGTGGAGAGCGGGGTGGACCGGGGGACCAGTACTTC. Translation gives CAISGERGGPGDQYF.

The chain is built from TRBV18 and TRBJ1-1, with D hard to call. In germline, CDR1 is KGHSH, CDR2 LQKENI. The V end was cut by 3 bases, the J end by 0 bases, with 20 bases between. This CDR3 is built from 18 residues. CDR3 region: CASSPQIVSGVMNTEAFF. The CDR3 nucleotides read TGTGCCAGCTCACCCCAAATTGTCTCGGGAGTCATGAACACTGAAGCTTTCTTT.

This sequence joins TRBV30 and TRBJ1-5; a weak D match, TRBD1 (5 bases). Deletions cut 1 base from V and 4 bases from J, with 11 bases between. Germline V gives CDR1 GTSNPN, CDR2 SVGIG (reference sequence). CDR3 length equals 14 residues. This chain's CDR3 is CAWSGRVSNQPQHF. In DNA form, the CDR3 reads TGTGCCTGGAGTGGCAGGGTCTCGAATCAGCCCCAGCATTTT.

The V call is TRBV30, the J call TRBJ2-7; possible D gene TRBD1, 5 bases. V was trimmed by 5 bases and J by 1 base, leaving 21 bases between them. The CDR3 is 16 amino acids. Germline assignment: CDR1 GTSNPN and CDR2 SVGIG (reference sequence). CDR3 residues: CAWGHRWGGLSYEQYF. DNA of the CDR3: TGTGCCTGGGGTCACCGCTGGGGCGGCCTATCCTACGAGCAGTACTTC.

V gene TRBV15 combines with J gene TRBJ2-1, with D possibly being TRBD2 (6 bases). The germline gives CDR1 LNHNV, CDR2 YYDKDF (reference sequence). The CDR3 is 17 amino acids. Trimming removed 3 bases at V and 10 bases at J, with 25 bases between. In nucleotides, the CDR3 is TGTGCCACCAGCAGGGACCGGGACTCCCCTTTGGGTGGGGAGCAGTTCTTC. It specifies CATSRDRDSPLGGEQFF.

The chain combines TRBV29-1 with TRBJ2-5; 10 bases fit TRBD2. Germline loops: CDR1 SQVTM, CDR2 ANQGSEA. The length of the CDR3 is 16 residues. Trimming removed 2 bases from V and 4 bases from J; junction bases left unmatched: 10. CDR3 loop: CSVEPRQREGRETQYF. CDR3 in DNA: TGCAGCGTTGAACCTAGGCAGCGGGAGGGCCGAGAGACCCAGTACTTC.

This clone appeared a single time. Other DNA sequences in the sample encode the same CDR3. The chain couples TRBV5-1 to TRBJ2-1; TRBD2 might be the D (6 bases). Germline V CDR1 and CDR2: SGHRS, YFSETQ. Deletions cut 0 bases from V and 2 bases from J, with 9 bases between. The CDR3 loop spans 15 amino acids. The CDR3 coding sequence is TGCGCCAGCAGCTTGGTAGCGGACCCCTACAATGAGCAGTTCTTC. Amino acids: CASSLVADPYNEQFF.

The CDR3 reads CASTQDRDTEAFF. Here the CDR3 DNA reads TGTGCCAGCACCCAGGACAGGGACACTGAAGCTTTCTTT. V and J are TRBV11-1 and TRBJ1-1, with 8 bases lining up with TRBD1. Germline trimming cut 7 bases from V and 3 bases from J; bases unmatched to any gene: 4. Germline V gives CDR1 SGHAT, CDR2 FQDESV (reference sequence). CDR3 length: 13 residues.

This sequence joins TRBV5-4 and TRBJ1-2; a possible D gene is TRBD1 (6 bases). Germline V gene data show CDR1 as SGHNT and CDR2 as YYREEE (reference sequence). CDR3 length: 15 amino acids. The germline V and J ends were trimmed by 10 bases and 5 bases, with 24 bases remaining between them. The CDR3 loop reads CAAGRAGGAYYGYTF. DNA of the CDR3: TGTGCCGCCGGTCGGGCGGGGGGCGCGTATTATGGCTACACCTTC.

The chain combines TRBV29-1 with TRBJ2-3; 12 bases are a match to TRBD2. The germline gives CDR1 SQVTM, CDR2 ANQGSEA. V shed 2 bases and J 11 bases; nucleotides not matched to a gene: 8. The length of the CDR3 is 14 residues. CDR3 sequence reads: CSVERLAGGPMQYF. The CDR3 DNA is TGCAGCGTTGAAAGGCTAGCGGGAGGGCCTATGCAGTATTTT.

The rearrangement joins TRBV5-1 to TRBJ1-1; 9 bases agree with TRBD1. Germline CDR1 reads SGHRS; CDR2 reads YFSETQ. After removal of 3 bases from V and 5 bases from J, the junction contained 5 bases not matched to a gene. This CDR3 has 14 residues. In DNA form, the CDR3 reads TGCGCCAGCAGCTCAGGACAGGGGCGAACTGAAGCTTTCTTT. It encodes CASSSGQGRTEAFF.

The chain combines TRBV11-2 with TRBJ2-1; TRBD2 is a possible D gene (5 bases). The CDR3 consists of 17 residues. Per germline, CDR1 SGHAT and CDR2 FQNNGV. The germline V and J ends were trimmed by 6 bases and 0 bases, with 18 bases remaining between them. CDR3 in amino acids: CASSSRGAYSSYNEQFF. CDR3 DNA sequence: TGTGCCAGCAGTTCCCGGGGTGCGTATAGCTCCTACAATGAGCAGTTCTTC.

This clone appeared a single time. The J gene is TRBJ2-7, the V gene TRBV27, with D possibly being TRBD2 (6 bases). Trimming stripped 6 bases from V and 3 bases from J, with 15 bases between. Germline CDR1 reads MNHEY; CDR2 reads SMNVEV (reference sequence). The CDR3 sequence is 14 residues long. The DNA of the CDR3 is TGTGCCAGCAGACCCAGGGACTGGTACTACGAGCAGTACTTC. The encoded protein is CASRPRDWYYEQYF.

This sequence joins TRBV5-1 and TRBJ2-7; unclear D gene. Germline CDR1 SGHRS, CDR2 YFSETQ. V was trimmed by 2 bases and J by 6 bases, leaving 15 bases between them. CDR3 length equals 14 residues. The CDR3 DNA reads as TGCGCCAGCAGCTTCTCGGGTTCGAGTTTCGAGCAGTACTTC. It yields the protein CASSFSGSSFEQYF.

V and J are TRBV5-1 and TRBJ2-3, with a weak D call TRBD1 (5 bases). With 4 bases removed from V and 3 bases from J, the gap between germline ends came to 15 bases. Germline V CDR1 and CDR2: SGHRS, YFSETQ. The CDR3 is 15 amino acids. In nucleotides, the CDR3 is TGCGCCAGCAGCCGCGAAGGACAACTAACAGATACGCAGTATTTT. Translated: CASSREGQLTDTQYF.

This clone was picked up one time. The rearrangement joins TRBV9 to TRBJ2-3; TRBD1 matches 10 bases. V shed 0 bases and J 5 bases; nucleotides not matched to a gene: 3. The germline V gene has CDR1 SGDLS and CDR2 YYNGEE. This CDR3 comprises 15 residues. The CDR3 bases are TGTGCCAGCAGCGTAGTGGGACAGGGGATAGATACGCAGTATTTT. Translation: CASSVVGQGIDTQYF.

The CDR3 DNA follows: TGTGCCTGGCGGCTAGCGGGGACAGATACGCAGTATTTT. Protein: CAWRLAGTDTQYF. The chain carries TRBV30 and TRBJ2-3; 9 nucleotides align to TRBD2. Germline CDR1 is GTSNPN and CDR2 is SVGIG (reference sequence). V lost 5 bases, J lost 3 bases, and 3 bases stayed unmatched. The CDR3 totals 13 residues.

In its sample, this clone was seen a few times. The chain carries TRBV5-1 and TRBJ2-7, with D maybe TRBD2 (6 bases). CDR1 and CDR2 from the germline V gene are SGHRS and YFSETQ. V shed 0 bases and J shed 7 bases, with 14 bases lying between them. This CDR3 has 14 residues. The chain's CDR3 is CASSLGLAREEQYF. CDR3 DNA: TGCGCCAGCAGCTTGGGGCTAGCGAGGGAGGAGCAGTACTTC.

CDR3 bases: TGTGCCATCAGTCGGACAGGGGACACCGGGGAGCTGTTTTTT. Translated: CAISRTGDTGELFF. This sequence joins TRBV10-3 and TRBJ2-2; the match to TRBD1 covers 9 bases. Germline V gene sequence: CDR1 ENHRY, CDR2 SYGVKD. The length of the CDR3 is 14 residues. V shed 5 bases, J shed 3 bases, and the junction held 1 base outside the gene matches.

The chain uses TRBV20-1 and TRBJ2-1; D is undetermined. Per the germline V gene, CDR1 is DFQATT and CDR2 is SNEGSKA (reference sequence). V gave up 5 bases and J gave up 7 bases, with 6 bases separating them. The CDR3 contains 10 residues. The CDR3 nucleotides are TGCAGTGCTCCAGGTAATGAGCAGTTCTTC. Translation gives CSAPGNEQFF.

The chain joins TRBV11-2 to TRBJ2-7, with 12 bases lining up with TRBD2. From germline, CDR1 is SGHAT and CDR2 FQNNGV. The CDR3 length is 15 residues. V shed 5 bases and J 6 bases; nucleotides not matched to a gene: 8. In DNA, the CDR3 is TGTGCCAGCAGCCAACAACTAGCGGGAGGAGTCGAGCAGTACTTC. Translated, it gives CASSQQLAGGVEQYF. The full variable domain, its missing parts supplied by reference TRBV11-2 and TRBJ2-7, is EAGVAQSPRYKIIEKRQSVAFWCNPISGHATLYWYQQILGQGPKLLIQFQNNGVVDDSQLPKDRFSAERLKGVDSTLKIQPAKLEDSAVYLCASSQQLAGGVEQYFGPGTRLTVT.